These 32 T cell receptor beta chains share one sample of origin, sequenced in a study of cytomegalovirus exposure and HLA in healthy donors. The PCR had 60 Vbeta and 13 Jbeta primers. Only in-frame clones appear in the TCRdb table, and some are missing; sequencing was by immunoSEQ multiplex PCR. The data contain roughly 170,000 clones, 76% of them singletons. The sample comprised PBMCs. These receptors all come from a female donor in good health and CMV-seronegative.

This clone was counted a single time. One end of the junction varies from germline; a read error may be responsible. The genes are TRBV30 and TRBJ2-6; 7 nucleotides match TRBD1. Germline CDR1 GTSNPN, CDR2 SVGIG (reference sequence). This CDR3 is built from 15 residues. The CDR3 sequence: CAWSRGGPGANGLTF. CDR3 nucleotide sequence: TGTGCCTGGTCACGAGGGGGCCCTGGGGCCAACGGCCTGACTTTC.

The V and J genes are TRBV27 and TRBJ1-1, with 7 bases lining up with TRBD1. Germline values: CDR1 MNHEY, CDR2 SMNVEV (reference sequence). The CDR3 contains 14 residues. J was trimmed by 1 base and V by 4 bases; bases with no gene match: 3. Here the CDR3 DNA reads TGTGCCAGCAGTTACGGGACAGCGAACACTGAAGCTTTCTTT. Translation: CASSYGTANTEAFF.

CDR3 sequence reads: CASSQRYREASYEQYF. The DNA for the CDR3 is TGCGCCAGCAGCCAGCGCTACAGGGAAGCCTCCTACGAGCAGTACTTC. The chain carries TRBV4-3 and TRBJ2-5; D is possibly TRBD1 (6 bases). The DNA end is more similar to TRBJ2-7, so the J call may be wrong. The CDR3 spans 16 residues. Per germline, CDR1 LGHNA and CDR2 YSLEER.

J is TRBJ1-2 and V is TRBV28, with 8 bases fitting TRBD1. CDR1 and CDR2 (germline): MDHEN, SYDVKM. The V segment lost 4 bases and the J segment 4 bases; nucleotides outside the gene matches: 8. CDR3 length: 15 residues. The CDR3: CASSSPSGGGYGYTF. The DNA of the CDR3 is TGTGCCAGCAGTTCACCCTCAGGGGGCGGCTATGGCTACACCTTC.

On this clone itself: Compared with germline, one end of the junction differs, possibly owing to a read error. The chain has TRBV30 and TRBJ1-2; D unclear. Germline-derived CDR1 and CDR2 are GTSNPN and SVGIG (reference sequence). The CDR3 has 11 residues. The CDR3 sequence: CAWSPGVIEAF. The CDR3 coding sequence is TGTGCCTGGAGCCCGGGAGTTATCGAGGCCTTC.

V and J are TRBV2 and TRBJ1-2; no definite D call. This CDR3 has 13 residues. In germline, CDR1 is SNHLY, CDR2 FYNNEI. V shed 7 bases and J shed 4 bases, with 13 bases lying between them. The DNA of the CDR3 is TGTGCCAGCAACGCCGGGATGACCTATGGCTACACCTTC. Translating it yields CASNAGMTYGYTF. The whole variable domain, filled in from reference TRBV2 and TRBJ1-2, reads EPEVTQTPSHQVTQMGQEVILRCVPISNHLYFYWYRQILGQKVEFLVSFYNNEISEKSEIFDDQFSVERPDGSNFTLKIRSTKLEDSAMYFCASNAGMTYGYTFGSGTRLTVV.

The chain combines TRBV6-5 with TRBJ2-1; a possible D gene is TRBD1 (5 bases). From germline, CDR1 is MNHEY and CDR2 SVGAGI. The V end lost 4 bases, the J end lost 4 bases, and 14 bases lay between the germline ends. The CDR3 is made up of 15 amino acids. CDR3: CASSWQGGRYNEQFF. CDR3 sequence (DNA): TGTGCCAGCAGTTGGCAGGGCGGCCGTTACAATGAGCAGTTCTTC.

This clone was seen only once. V and J are TRBV19 and TRBJ2-5; 10 nucleotides line up with TRBD1. The DNA end lines up better with TRBJ2-7; the J call may be wrong. The CDR3 is 15 amino acids. Germline loops: CDR1 LNHDA, CDR2 SQIVND (reference sequence). CDR3 loop: CASTLGQGKSYEQYF. Written as DNA, the CDR3 is TGTGCCAGTACCCTGGGACAGGGGAAGTCCTACGAGCAGTACTTC.

The sample holds one count of this clone. The genes are TRBV6-1 and TRBJ2-7, with a possible D match to TRBD1 (6 bases). The V end lost 5 bases, the J end lost 6 bases, and 8 bases lay between the germline ends. CDR1 MNHNS and CDR2 SASEGT come from the germline V gene. The CDR3 covers 11 residues. For the CDR3, the DNA is TGTGCCAGCAGTTCAGGGGTCGAGCAGTACTTC. Its protein product is CASSSGVEQYF.

The genes are TRBV1 and TRBJ2-3; the table's TRBD2 call for D was not verified on the DNA. TRBV1 is assigned pseudogene status. This CDR3 is 19 amino acids long. CDR3 loop: CTSSPPEFPGRGGTDTQYF. DNA of the CDR3: TGCACCAGCAGCCCGCCCGAATTTCCCGGGAGGGGGGGCACAGATACGCAGTATTTT.

The chain joins TRBV4-3 to TRBJ1-3; D is possibly TRBD1 (5 bases). The CDR3 is 16 residues long. Germline values: CDR1 LGHNA, CDR2 YSLEER. Trimming shortened V by 0 bases and J by 3 bases, and 12 bases separated the two germline ends. In DNA, the CDR3 is TGCGCCAGCAGCCAAGACAGGGACTTCTTTGGAAACACCATATATTTT. Protein product: CASSQDRDFFGNTIYF.

The CDR3 sequence: CASSLDPPDEQYF. The DNA of the CDR3 is TGTGCCAGCAGCTTAGATCCCCCGGACGAGCAGTACTTC. The gene calls are TRBV11-2 and TRBJ2-7; D is unresolved. With 0 bases removed from V and 5 bases from J, the gap between germline ends came to 8 bases. CDR1 is SGHAT and CDR2 is FQNNGV in the germline V gene. This CDR3 spans 13 amino acids.

The chain employs TRBV5-6 and TRBJ1-3, with 9 bases aligning to TRBD1. V gave up 3 bases and J gave up 2 bases; unmatched junction bases: 3. Germline lookup yields CDR1 SGHDT and CDR2 YYEEEE. The CDR3 is 15 amino acids. CDR3 DNA: TGTGCCAGCAGCTCAAACAGGGGGCCTGGAAACACCATATATTTT. Translating it yields CASSSNRGPGNTIYF.

This clone was found a few times. The CDR3 nucleotides are TGTGCCAGCAGTGATGGGCGGGGGGACGATGAGCAGTTCTTC. This sequence encodes CASSDGRGDDEQFF. The chain employs TRBV2 and TRBJ2-1; 8 positions agree with TRBD2. V gave up 3 bases and J gave up 8 bases; unmatched junction bases: 6. CDR3 length equals 14 residues. CDR1 and CDR2 from the germline V gene are SNHLY and FYNNEI.

This clone was observed once. The junction and the germline gene differ at one end; a read error may be behind it. The chain combines TRBV4-1 with TRBJ2-6, with a weak D call TRBD1 (5 bases). In germline, CDR1 is MGHRA, CDR2 YSYEKL. The CDR3 loop spans 14 amino acids. DNA for the CDR3: TGCGCCAGCAGCCGACCGGCTGGGGCCAACGGCCTGACTTTC. This codes for CASSRPAGANGLTF.

This chain links TRBV4-1 with TRBJ1-4; D call uncertain. The V end lost 4 bases, the J end lost 8 bases, and 5 bases lay between the germline ends. CDR1 and CDR2 from the germline V gene are MGHRA and YSYEKL. This CDR3 is 11 amino acids long. The CDR3 region is CASSLHEKLFF. DNA for the CDR3: TGCGCCAGCAGCCTACACGAAAAACTGTTTTTT.

Here the CDR3 DNA reads TGTGCCAGCAATAGGGCCCGGACAGGCGCAAATCAGCCCCAGCATTTT. Amino acids: CASNRARTGANQPQHF. The chain is built from TRBV27 and TRBJ1-5, with TRBD1 identical over 7 bases. Germline V gives CDR1 MNHEY, CDR2 SMNVEV (reference sequence). Unmatched junction bases numbered 13, after V lost 7 bases and J lost 4 bases. The CDR3 loop spans 16 amino acids.

This clone occurred once. This chain uses TRBV9 with TRBJ1-5; 8 nucleotides match TRBD1. There are 14 residues in the CDR3. The V gene's germline CDR1 is SGDLS and CDR2 YYNGEE. With V trimmed by 2 bases and J by 4 bases, 2 bases remained unmatched. DNA of the CDR3: TGTGCCAGCAGCGTGGGACAGGAAAATCAGCCCCAGCATTTT. Translated, it gives CASSVGQENQPQHF.

This clone turned up a few times. This chain joins TRBV6-5 and TRBJ2-1; 8 nucleotides match TRBD2. V lost 8 bases and J lost 10; bases outside the gene matches: 10. The germline V gene encodes CDR1 MNHEY and CDR2 SVGAGI. The CDR3 spans 13 residues. CDR3 sequence: CASGVAGWGEQFF. CDR3 in DNA: TGTGCCAGCGGCGTAGCGGGATGGGGGGAGCAGTTCTTC.

This rearrangement joins TRBV15 to TRBJ2-1, with D possibly being TRBD2 (5 bases). Germline CDR1 reads LNHNV; CDR2 reads YYDKDF (reference sequence). This CDR3 is built from 16 residues. The V and J ends lost 2 bases and 6 bases respectively, with 17 bases between them. This CDR3 is CATSRLDYNTTNEQFF. The CDR3 nucleotides are TGTGCCACCAGCAGACTTGACTACAATACCACCAATGAGCAGTTCTTC.

This clone has a single count. V usage is TRBV5-1 and J usage is TRBJ2-3; 8 bases agree with TRBD2. This CDR3 is built from 15 residues. Germline V lookup: CDR1 SGHRS, CDR2 YFSETQ. Unmatched junction bases numbered 4, after V lost 4 bases and J lost 0 bases. CDR3 region: CASSRSGGSTDTQYF. The CDR3 coding sequence is TGCGCCAGCAGCCGGAGCGGGGGAAGCACAGATACGCAGTATTTT.

V and J are TRBV6-5 and TRBJ1-2; D is perhaps TRBD1 (5 bases). The CDR3 spans 13 residues. Trimming removed 2 bases from V and 8 bases from J, with 12 bases in between. Looked up from germline, CDR1 is MNHEY and CDR2 is SVGAGI. CDR3 in amino acids: CASSYGQGWGYTF. CDR3 nucleotides: TGTGCCAGCAGTTACGGGCAGGGCTGGGGCTACACCTTC.

This clone has more than one count but fewer than ten. The V and J genes are TRBV7-2 and TRBJ1-4; perhaps TRBD1 as D (5 bases). From germline, CDR1 is SGHTA and CDR2 FQGNSA. The V gene lost 4 bases and the J gene lost 5 bases, with 14 bases spanning the gap. CDR3 length: 15 amino acids. CDR3 loop: CASSSRAGLNEKLFF. CDR3 DNA: TGTGCCAGCAGCTCGCGGGCGGGGCTCAATGAAAAACTGTTTTTT.

The chain recombines TRBV4-3 with TRBJ2-7; 7 bases align to TRBD1. Trimming at V came to 0 bases and at J to 9 bases, leaving 5 bases not matched to a gene. CDR3 size: 13 residues. Germline CDR1 LGHNA, CDR2 YSLEER. The CDR3: CASSQDKRGRQYF. The CDR3 DNA follows: TGCGCCAGCAGCCAAGATAAAAGGGGGCGGCAGTACTTC.

The V call is TRBV5-6, the J call TRBJ2-3; 11 nucleotides line up with TRBD2. CDR3 size: 16 residues. J gave up 3 bases and V 4 bases, and 7 bases lay outside the gene matches. Per germline, CDR1 SGHDT and CDR2 YYEEEE. The CDR3 loop reads CASSQGLAASTDTQYF. The CDR3 DNA reads as TGTGCCAGCAGCCAGGGACTAGCGGCCTCAACAGATACGCAGTATTTT.

The genes are TRBV19 and TRBJ2-5; weak D call: TRBD1 (6 bases). Germline V gene data show CDR1 as LNHDA and CDR2 as SQIVND (reference sequence). V was pared by 4 bases and J by 1 base, with 10 bases between. CDR3 length: 14 residues. Here the CDR3 reads CASSTRQVQETQYF. The CDR3 bases are TGTGCCAGTAGTACCCGACAGGTCCAAGAGACCCAGTACTTC.

The V and J genes are TRBV27 and TRBJ1-1; TRBD1 is a possible D gene (5 bases). The CDR3 has 14 amino acids. V gave up 0 bases and J gave up 4 bases, with 9 bases separating them. The V gene's germline CDR1 is MNHEY and CDR2 SMNVEV (reference sequence). The CDR3 sequence: CASSLSGVGTEAFF. The CDR3 region has the DNA TGTGCCAGCAGTTTATCAGGGGTGGGCACTGAAGCTTTCTTT.

This rearrangement joins TRBV18 to TRBJ2-7; TRBD1 is a possible D gene (6 bases). V gave up 3 bases and J gave up 0 bases, with 9 bases separating them. This CDR3 is 14 amino acids long. Germline V gene sequence: CDR1 KGHSH, CDR2 LQKENI. CDR3 nucleotides: TGTGCCAGCTCACCCTCACAGGGCTCCTACGAGCAGTACTTC. This translates into CASSPSQGSYEQYF.

V gene TRBV4-2 combines with J gene TRBJ2-3, with D uncertain. The CDR3 spans 14 residues. The V gene's germline CDR1 is LGHNA and CDR2 YNFKEQ. Trimming stripped 0 bases from V and 2 bases from J, with 6 bases between. CDR3 DNA: TGTGCCAGCAGCCAAGAATCGTCCACAGATACGCAGTATTTT. Its protein product is CASSQESSTDTQYF.

This chain links TRBV19 with TRBJ2-2; D may be TRBD1 (5 bases). V was pared by 5 bases and J by 5 bases, with 9 bases between. CDR3 length equals 13 residues. The germline V gene has CDR1 LNHDA and CDR2 SQIVND (reference sequence). CDR3 loop: CASSAGWTGELFF. The CDR3 DNA reads as TGTGCCAGTAGTGCAGGGTGGACCGGGGAGCTGTTTTTT.

This clone has just one count. The chain links TRBV5-1 to TRBJ2-1; D is possibly TRBD1 (5 bases). This CDR3 comprises 16 residues. The germline V gene encodes CDR1 SGHRS and CDR2 YFSETQ. V was cut by 0 bases and J by 2 bases, with 12 bases left in between. The CDR3 reads CASSLVLDRTYNEQFF. CDR3 coding DNA: TGCGCCAGCAGCTTGGTCCTCGACAGAACCTACAATGAGCAGTTCTTC.

This chain joins TRBV7-2 and TRBJ1-5; D ambiguous. Germline loops: CDR1 SGHTA, CDR2 FQGNSA. Trimming took 6 bases from V and 0 from J, leaving 9 bases between them. The CDR3 length is 14 residues. In DNA form, the CDR3 reads TGTGCCAGCAGTGAGATCTTTAGCAATCAGCCCCAGCATTTT. It specifies CASSEIFSNQPQHF.